This paragraph reports one T cell receptor beta chain. The antigen remains undetermined. Researchers ran the PCR with 60 Vbeta and 13 Jbeta primers. Measured with immunoSEQ multiplex PCR; TCRdb has only the in-frame clones, and not every one. The table has 120,000 to 150,000 clones, over 60% seen once; the top ten hold less than 15%. These data belong to a study of cytomegalovirus exposure and HLA in healthy donors. Whole-study context: An analysis done earlier identified more than 100 million unique TCR beta sequences from around 180 million T cells. Study observations and caveats: Because they were indistinguishable, some V segments, including TRBV6-2 and TRBV6-3, were excluded. Most TCR sequences proved rare, with some public TCRs found in many donors. Follow-up analysis later connected one missense variant in DCLRE1C with trimming of TCR beta V- and J-genes.

The CDR3 has 17 residues. Trimming removed 4 bases from V and 9 bases from J; junction bases left unmatched: 15. In germline, CDR1 is MDHEN, CDR2 SYDVKM. This sequence was found in a man in his forties in good health and CMV-seropositive. Specimen: PBMCs. V is TRBV28 and J is TRBJ2-1; 10 bases fit TRBD2. CDR3 coding DNA: TGTGCCAGCAGTTCCCCCAGAAGCGGGAGGGCCGAGGGTGAGCAGTTCTTC. Its translation: CASSSPRSGRAEGEQFF.